The 17 T cell receptor beta chains below all came from one sample that was sequenced in a study of blood T cell repertoires in COVID-19. Using immunoSEQ multiplex PCR, the repertoire was profiled, and TCRdb retains in-frame clones only, with some absent. Of hundreds of thousands of clones detected, 70% to 85% appear once; the ten largest clones hold approximately 5%. The sequencing sample was made of peripheral blood. These receptors all come from a woman of 80 years or more with active or convalescent COVID-19.

This chain uses TRBV20-1 with TRBJ1-2; 8 bases are a match to TRBD1. CDR1 and CDR2 (germline): DFQATT, SNEGSKA (reference sequence). The CDR3 runs to 17 residues. The V and J ends lost 3 bases and 7 bases, in that order; junction bases with no gene match: 19. CDR3 nucleotides: TGCAGTGCTAGTCGGTCCCCGGGAGGCCAGGGGGCCGGTGGCTACACCTTC. Its protein is CSASRSPGGQGAGGYTF.

The rearrangement joins TRBV3-1 (or the pseudogene TRBV3-2) to TRBJ1-5; 11 bases line up with TRBD1. In germline, CDR1 is LGHDT, CDR2 YNNKEL (reference sequence). The CDR3 totals 16 residues. V shed 1 base and J 6 bases; nucleotides not matched to a gene: 5. CDR3 DNA sequence: TGTGCCAGCAGCCAAGCCGGGACAGGGGGTAGTCAGCCCCAGCATTTT. It encodes CASSQAGTGGSQPQHF.

The V gene is TRBV18, the J gene TRBJ2-1, with D possibly TRBD2 on 5 matching bases. Trimming cost V 3 bases and J 8 bases, with 17 bases left between them. CDR3 size: 15 residues. From germline, CDR1 is KGHSH and CDR2 LQKENI. The CDR3 spells CASSPRLGVGHEQFF. Here the CDR3 DNA reads TGTGCCAGCTCACCGAGGCTGGGAGTCGGTCATGAGCAGTTCTTC.

The chain combines TRBV9 with TRBJ1-4; possible D gene TRBD1, 5 bases. CDR3 size: 16 residues. V was trimmed by 4 bases and J by 4 bases, leaving 17 bases between them. Germline CDR1 and CDR2: SGDLS and YYNGEE. This chain's CDR3 is CASSPRRGDFNEKLFF. In DNA, the CDR3 is TGTGCCAGCAGCCCCCGCCGAGGGGACTTTAATGAAAAACTGTTTTTT.

This sequence joins TRBV7-9 and TRBJ1-2; the match to TRBD1 covers 10 bases. J lost 6 bases, V lost 5 bases, and 9 bases had no gene match. This CDR3 region has 15 residues. Germline V gives CDR1 SEHNR, CDR2 FQNEAQ (reference sequence). The CDR3 loop reads CASSPTRTGGNGYTF. CDR3 nucleotides: TGTGCCAGCAGCCCAACGAGGACAGGGGGAAATGGCTACACCTTC.

The chain is built from TRBV15 and TRBJ1-4; D possibly corresponds to TRBD1 (5 bases). The length of the CDR3 is 13 residues. Trimming left V 3 bases short and J 5 bases short, with 7 bases between. The germline CDR1 and CDR2 sequences are LNHNV and YYDKDF (reference sequence). The CDR3 loop is CATSRTVNEKLFF. For the CDR3, the DNA is TGTGCCACCAGCAGGACAGTCAATGAAAAACTGTTTTTT.

The gene calls are TRBV28 and TRBJ1-4, with D perhaps TRBD1 (5 bases). The V end lost 6 bases, the J end lost 7 bases, and 18 bases lay between the germline ends. CDR3 length: 15 residues. Germline V lookup: CDR1 MDHEN, CDR2 SYDVKM. CDR3 in amino acids: CASSPSGTGGEKLFF. In nucleotides, the CDR3 is TGTGCCAGCAGCCCCTCGGGGACTGGGGGTGAAAAACTGTTTTTT.

The rearrangement links TRBV6-1 to TRBJ1-5, with 12 bases fitting TRBD1. Per the germline V gene, CDR1 is MNHNS and CDR2 is SASEGT. V shed 2 bases, J shed 2 bases, and the junction held 4 bases outside the gene matches. The CDR3 has 17 residues. CDR3 amino acids: CASSEWDRGLGNQPQHF. Here the CDR3 DNA reads TGTGCCAGCAGTGAATGGGACAGGGGGCTAGGCAATCAGCCCCAGCATTTT.

J is TRBJ2-7 and V is TRBV28; 14 bases agree with TRBD2. Germline trimming cut 6 bases from V and 6 bases from J; bases unmatched to any gene: 13. The germline gives CDR1 MDHEN, CDR2 SYDVKM. The CDR3 consists of 17 residues. The CDR3 reads CASRGTSGRSPALEQYF. CDR3 coding DNA: TGTGCCAGCAGGGGGACTAGCGGGAGATCCCCCGCCCTCGAGCAGTACTTC.

The chain recombines TRBV6-5 with TRBJ1-6; D remains ambiguous. This CDR3 has 12 amino acids. Between the trimmed V and J ends, which lost 0 bases and 14 bases, there was a span of 8 bases. Germline assignment: CDR1 MNHEY and CDR2 SVGAGI. The CDR3 loop reads CASSYSGSALHF. CDR3 nucleotides: TGTGCCAGCAGTTACTCCGGGTCGGCCCTCCACTTT.

The chain couples TRBV7-9 to TRBJ2-7, with 9 bases lining up with TRBD2. Germline CDR1 is SEHNR and CDR2 is FQNEAQ (reference sequence). The CDR3 spans 19 residues. V was pared by 5 bases and J by 0 bases, with 17 bases of the junction left unmatched. CDR3 coding DNA: TGTGCCAGCAGCCCCCTCCTCAATAGCGGGGGACTTAACTCCTACGAGCAGTACTTC. It codes for CASSPLLNSGGLNSYEQYF. Full variable domain (remainder filled in from reference TRBV7-9 and TRBJ2-7): DTGVSQNPRHKITKRGQNVTFRCDPISEHNRLYWYRQTLGQGPEFLTYFQNEAQLEKSRLLSDRFSAERPKGSFSTLEIQRTEQGDSAMYLCASSPLLNSGGLNSYEQYFGPGTRLTVT.

This chain joins TRBV15 and TRBJ2-3; D uncertain. The CDR3 contains 15 residues. CDR1 and CDR2 from the germline V gene are LNHNV and YYDKDF (reference sequence). The V and J ends lost 1 base and 0 bases respectively, with 8 bases between them. The CDR3 DNA follows: TGTGCCACCAGCAGAGGAACCTATAGCACAGATACGCAGTATTTT. Encoded protein: CATSRGTYSTDTQYF.

The chain employs TRBV3-1 (or the pseudogene TRBV3-2) and TRBJ2-1; D not resolved. CDR3 size: 11 residues. Germline V gene lookup returns CDR1 LGHDT and CDR2 YNNKEL (reference sequence). Trimming removed 1 base at V and 9 bases at J, with 4 bases between. The CDR3 nucleotides are TGTGCCAGCAGCCAAGTTCGTGAGCAGTTCTTC. Its translation: CASSQVREQFF.

A few counts support this clone. The rearrangement links TRBV5-1 to TRBJ2-1, with 8 bases that match TRBD2. J gave up 8 bases and V 4 bases, and 11 bases lay outside the gene matches. In germline, CDR1 is SGHRS, CDR2 YFSETQ. The CDR3 is 15 amino acids. CDR3 amino acids: CASSPAGTSVYEQFF. The CDR3, as DNA: TGCGCCAGCAGCCCAGCCGGGACTAGTGTTTATGAGCAGTTCTTC.

The rearrangement joins TRBV11-3 to TRBJ1-2; possibly TRBD1 for D (6 bases). Germline V gives CDR1 SGHNT, CDR2 YENEEA. V gave up 2 bases and J gave up 5 bases, with 21 bases separating them. The CDR3 is 17 residues long. The CDR3 DNA is TGTGCCAGCAGCTTAAGAGGGGGGGTCAGGCGCAAGTATGGCTACACCTTC. Translated: CASSLRGGVRRKYGYTF.

The chain uses TRBV11-1 and TRBJ1-6; D is perhaps TRBD1 (5 bases). This CDR3 is built from 14 residues. CDR1 and CDR2 (germline): SGHAT, FQDESV (reference sequence). V lost 1 base, J lost 9 bases, and 10 bases lay in between. CDR3 in DNA: TGTGCCAGCAGCTTAGAAGACAGAGCTTCACCCCTCCACTTT. This sequence encodes CASSLEDRASPLHF.

The CDR3, as DNA: TGTGCCAGCACGTCCCCAGTCAATCAGCCCCAGCATTTT. Translating it yields CASTSPVNQPQHF. The V and J genes are TRBV28 and TRBJ1-5; D gene uncertain. V lost 7 bases and J lost 3, with 10 bases in between. The germline gives CDR1 MDHEN, CDR2 SYDVKM. The CDR3 is 13 residues long.